This T cell receptor (beta chain) was observed in a study of CD8+ T cells in alopecia areata. Findings of the study overall: Higher clonality and more expanded CD8+ clones appeared in lesional than normal scalp. Against the mouse data, patients shared TCRs less clearly, possibly for HLA reasons.

V was clipped by 1 base and J by 6 bases; unmatched bases: 2. Germline V gene data show CDR1 as SGHNT and CDR2 as YYREEE (reference sequence). The CDR3 is 15 residues long. This clone has just a few counts. Antigen unknown. Investigators isolated RNA and reverse transcribed it into cDNA to act as the sequencing template. Clones were read by immunoSEQ multiplex PCR, and TCRdb kept only the in-frame ones, dropping some. The sample has approximately 200,000 clones; more than 55% are singletons. Treatment in this sample: oral pan-JAK inhibitor, 5-10 mg twice daily. This sequence was found in a human donor with alopecia areata. The chain joins TRBV5-4 to TRBJ1-4, with 11 bases matching TRBD1. The input for sequencing was CD4+ T cells sorted from blood, taken at week 4, from a patient treated with tofacitinib. CDR3 DNA sequence: TGTGCCAGCAGCTTGCGGACAGGGGGCCATGAAAAACTGTTTTTT. It is translated as CASSLRTGGHEKLFF.